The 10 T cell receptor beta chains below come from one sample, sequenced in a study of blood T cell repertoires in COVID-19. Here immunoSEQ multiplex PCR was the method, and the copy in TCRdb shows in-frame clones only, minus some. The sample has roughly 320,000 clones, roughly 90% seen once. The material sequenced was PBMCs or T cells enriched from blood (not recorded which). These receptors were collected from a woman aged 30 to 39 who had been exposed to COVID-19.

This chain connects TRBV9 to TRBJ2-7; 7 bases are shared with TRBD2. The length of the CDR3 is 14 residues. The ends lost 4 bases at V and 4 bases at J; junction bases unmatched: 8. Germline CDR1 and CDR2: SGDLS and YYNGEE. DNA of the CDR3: TGTGCCAGCAGCCCTCAAGCGGGGTTATACGAGCAGTACTTC. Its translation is CASSPQAGLYEQYF.

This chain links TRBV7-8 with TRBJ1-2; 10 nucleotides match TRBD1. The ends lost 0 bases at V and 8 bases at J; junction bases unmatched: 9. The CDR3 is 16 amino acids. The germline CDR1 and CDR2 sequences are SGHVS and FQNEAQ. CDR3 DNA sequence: TGTGCCAGCAGCTTAGCGACAGGGGGCCCGGCGGGGGGCTACACCTTC. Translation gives CASSLATGGPAGGYTF. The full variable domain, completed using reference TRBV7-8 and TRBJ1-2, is GAGVSQSPRYKVAKRGQDVALRCDPISGHVSLFWYQQALGQGPEFLTYFQNEAQLDKSGLPSDRFFAERPEGSVSTLKIQRTQQEDSAVYLCASSLATGGPAGGYTFGSGTRLTVV.

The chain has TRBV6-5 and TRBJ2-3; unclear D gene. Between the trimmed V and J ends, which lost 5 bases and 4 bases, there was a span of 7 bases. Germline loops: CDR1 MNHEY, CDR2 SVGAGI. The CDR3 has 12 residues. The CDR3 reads CASSIASDTQYF. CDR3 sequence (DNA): TGTGCCAGCAGTATAGCTTCAGATACGCAGTATTTT.

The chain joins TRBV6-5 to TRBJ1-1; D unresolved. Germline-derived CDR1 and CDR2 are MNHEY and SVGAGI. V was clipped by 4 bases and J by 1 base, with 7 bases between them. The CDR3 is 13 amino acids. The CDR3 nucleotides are TGTGCCAGCAGTTTAACGAGGAACACTGAAGCTTTCTTT. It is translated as CASSLTRNTEAFF.

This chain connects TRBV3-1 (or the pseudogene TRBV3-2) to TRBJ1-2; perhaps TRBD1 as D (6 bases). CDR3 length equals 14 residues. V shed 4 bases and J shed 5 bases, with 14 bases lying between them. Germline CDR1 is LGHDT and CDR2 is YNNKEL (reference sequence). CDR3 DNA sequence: TGTGCCAGCAGCCCCCTGGACAGTCGATATGGCTACACCTTC. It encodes CASSPLDSRYGYTF.

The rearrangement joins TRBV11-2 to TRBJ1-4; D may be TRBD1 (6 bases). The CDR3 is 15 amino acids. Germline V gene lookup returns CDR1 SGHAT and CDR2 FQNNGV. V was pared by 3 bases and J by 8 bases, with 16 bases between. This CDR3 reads CASSFPGRGKEKLFF. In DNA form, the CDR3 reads TGTGCCAGCAGCTTTCCCGGGAGGGGGAAAGAAAAACTGTTTTTT.

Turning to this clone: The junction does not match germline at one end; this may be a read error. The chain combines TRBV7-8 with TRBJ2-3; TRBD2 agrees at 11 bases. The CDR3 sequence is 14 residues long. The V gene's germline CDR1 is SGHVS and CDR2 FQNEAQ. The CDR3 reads CASILAGGPDTQYF. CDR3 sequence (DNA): TGTGCCAGCATCTTAGCGGGGGGGCCAGATACGCAGTATTTT.

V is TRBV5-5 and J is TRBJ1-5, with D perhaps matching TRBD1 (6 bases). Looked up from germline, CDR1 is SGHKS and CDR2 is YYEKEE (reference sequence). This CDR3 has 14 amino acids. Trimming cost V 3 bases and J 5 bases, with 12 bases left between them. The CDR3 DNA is TGTGCCAGCAGCTGGGGACCAGGGGATCAGCCCCAGCATTTT. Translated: CASSWGPGDQPQHF.

CDR3 loop: CASSLVSGSGYEQYF. CDR3 coding DNA: TGTGCCAGCAGCTTGGTTTCAGGCTCTGGCTACGAGCAGTACTTC. V is TRBV5-6 and J is TRBJ2-7, with D unresolved. Germline V gene data show CDR1 as SGHDT and CDR2 as YYEEEE. Trimming stripped 0 bases from V and 3 bases from J, with 13 bases between. The CDR3 totals 15 residues.

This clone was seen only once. The CDR3 DNA reads TGTGCCAGCAGACCCACAGGGCGCGAGCAGTACTTC. It yields the protein CASRPTGREQYF. The chain recombines TRBV2 with TRBJ2-7, with D perhaps TRBD1 (6 bases). CDR3 size: 12 residues. Per germline, CDR1 SNHLY and CDR2 FYNNEI. The V end lost 6 bases, the J end lost 6 bases, and 12 bases lay between the germline ends.